These 20 T cell receptor beta chains share one sample of origin, sequenced in a study of breast tumors, draining lymph nodes, adjacent tissues. Samples came from axillary lymph nodes draining the breast cancer. TCRdb re-called the multiplex PCR reads with MiXCR, one entry per CDR3 protein. The sample yields 100,000 to 150,000 distinct CDR3 sequences, around 20% seen once. Sequencing used axillary lymph node tissue. These receptors originate from a female donor with breast cancer. Some clones in this sample may be carry-over from other donors' samples.

This clonotype was counted many times. The chain links TRBV6-1 to TRBJ2-5, with 12 positions matching TRBD2. CDR1 and CDR2 from the germline V gene are MNHNS and SASEGT. The V segment lost 6 bases and the J segment 1 base; nucleotides outside the gene matches: 12. The CDR3 is 18 residues long. The CDR3: CASRRSSGRAFVQETQYF. The CDR3 DNA sequence: TGTGCCAGCAGAAGGTCTAGCGGGAGGGCCTTCGTCCAAGAGACCCAGTACTTC.

In regard to this clonotype: A much larger clone sits a single nucleotide away, making a read error possible. The chain carries TRBV5-8 and TRBJ2-7, with TRBD1 matching over 10 bases. The CDR3 is 13 amino acids. CDR1 SGHTS and CDR2 YDEGEE come from the germline V gene. DNA of the CDR3: TGTGCCAGCAGCGAAGGGACAGGGGACGAGCGGTACTTC. Protein product: CASSEGTGDERYF.

There are a few counts of this clonotype. The V and J genes are TRBV7-8 and TRBJ2-7; D is ambiguous. Trimming shortened V by 0 bases and J by 6 bases, and 9 bases separated the two germline ends. Germline assignment: CDR1 SGHVS and CDR2 FQNEAQ. CDR3 length: 13 residues. The CDR3 nucleotides read TGTGCCAGCAGCTTAGCCCCAGATTGCGAGCAGTACTTC. Translated: CASSLAPDCEQYF.

The sample holds many counts of this clonotype. The chain is built from TRBV20-1 and TRBJ2-2; TRBD1 might be the D (6 bases). Trimming removed 0 bases at V and 3 bases at J, with 17 bases between. The CDR3 loop spans 17 amino acids. Germline assignment: CDR1 DFQATT and CDR2 SNEGSKA (reference sequence). In nucleotides, the CDR3 is TGCAGTGCTAGAGATAGGACCCGGACAGCAGACACCGGGGAGCTGTTTTTT. Translated: CSARDRTRTADTGELFF.

This clonotype was counted ten times or more. The chain employs TRBV7-9 and TRBJ2-1; no reliable D call. CDR1 SEHNR and CDR2 FQNEAQ come from the germline V gene (reference sequence). V dropped 3 bases and J dropped 5 bases, with 11 bases sitting between them. CDR3 length equals 14 residues. The CDR3 nucleotides are TGTGCCAGCAGCTTGACCGAAACAAACAATGAGCAGTTCTTC. It codes for CASSLTETNNEQFF.

This clonotype has just a few counts. A single base separates this from a much larger clone, so it may be a read error. As the CDR3 is not closed by the conserved phenylalanine or tryptophan, this likely results from a read error. CDR3 sequence: CASSIQGYDNSPLHL. The CDR3 coding sequence is TGTGCCAGTAGTATCCAGGGGTACGATAATTCACCCCTCCACCTT. The chain combines TRBV19 with TRBJ1-6, with D perhaps matching TRBD1 (6 bases). CDR1 and CDR2 (germline): LNHDA, SQIVND (reference sequence). The CDR3 spans 15 residues. The ends were cut back, 3 bases at V and 5 bases at J, with 11 bases in the middle.

This clonotype was seen at least ten times. The chain recombines TRBV30 with TRBJ2-1; perhaps D is TRBD1 or TRBD2 (6 bases each). Germline CDR1 reads GTSNPN; CDR2 reads SVGIG (reference sequence). This CDR3 region has 13 residues. V was trimmed by 1 base and J by 14 bases, leaving 18 bases between them. CDR3 loop: CAWSGGLQRGEFF. The CDR3 nucleotides read TGTGCCTGGAGTGGGGGACTCCAAAGGGGGGAGTTCTTC. The full variable domain, with the rest looked up from reference TRBV30 and TRBJ2-1, is SQTIHQWPATLVQPVGSPLSLECTVEGTSNPNLYWYRQAAGRGLQLLFYSVGIGQISSEVPQNLSASRPQDRQFILSSKKLLLSDSGFYLCAWSGGLQRGEFFGPGTRLTVL.

This chain joins TRBV6-1 and TRBJ2-5; 8 nucleotides line up with TRBD2. With V trimmed by 4 bases and J by 4 bases, 8 bases remained unmatched. The CDR3 contains 15 residues. In germline, CDR1 is MNHNS, CDR2 SASEGT. CDR3 protein: CASSGTSGGGETQYF. Written as DNA, the CDR3 is TGTGCCAGCAGTGGAACTAGCGGAGGGGGAGAGACCCAGTACTTC.

Worth noting for this clonotype: Just one base apart from a much larger clone, this may be a read error. V and J are TRBV6-6 and TRBJ1-5; D not certain. V gave up 8 bases and J gave up 0 bases, with 8 bases separating them. The germline V gene has CDR1 MNHNY and CDR2 SVGAGI (reference sequence). The length of the CDR3 is 13 residues. The CDR3 bases are TGTGCCAGCCCGGAGAGTAGCAATCAGCCCCAGCATTTT. Amino acid sequence: CASPESSNQPQHF.

This clonotype has a count of ten or more. This CDR3 reads CASSYEAAPSAGGRTDTQYF. Written as DNA, the CDR3 is TGTGCCAGCAGTTACGAGGCGGCCCCCTCAGCGGGAGGGCGCACAGATACGCAGTATTTT. This rearrangement joins TRBV6-5 to TRBJ2-3, with TRBD2 identical over 10 bases. This CDR3 has 20 amino acids. The V and J ends lost 2 bases and 1 base, in that order; junction bases with no gene match: 15. Germline V gene sequence: CDR1 MNHEY, CDR2 SVGAGI.

On this clonotype: An end of the junction differs from the germline gene, which may be a read error. The V and J genes are TRBV28 and TRBJ2-5; possible D gene TRBD1, 6 bases. Germline CDR1 is MDHEN and CDR2 is SYDVKM. The CDR3 runs to 14 residues. The CDR3 region has the DNA TGTGCCGGCAGGTCCCCAGGGGATGGAGAGACCCAGTACTTC. This translates into CAGRSPGDGETQYF.

This clonotype was observed many times. The rearrangement joins TRBV20-1 to TRBJ1-5; 8 bases line up with TRBD1. V dropped 2 bases and J dropped 5; count of bases not matched to a gene: 8. The CDR3 is 15 amino acids. Germline V gene data show CDR1 as DFQATT and CDR2 as SNEGSKA (reference sequence). The DNA for the CDR3 is TGCAGTGCTAGACACCCCGGACAGGGCCATCAGCCCCAGCATTTT. This sequence encodes CSARHPGQGHQPQHF.

This clonotype was counted a single time. A clone one base away is much larger, so this may be a read error. The gene calls are TRBV10-3 and TRBJ1-2, with no clear D. The CDR3 has 14 residues. Per the germline V gene, CDR1 is ENHRY and CDR2 is SYGVKD. CDR3 DNA: TGTGCCATCAGTGAGTCGAGGGTAAACTCTGGCTACACCTTC. Translation gives CAISESRVNSGYTF.

A note on this clonotype: One base away lies a much larger clone, so this may be a sequencing read error. The chain employs TRBV28 and TRBJ2-7; D might be TRBD1 or TRBD2, each matching 5 bases. CDR1 and CDR2 from the germline V gene are MDHEN and SYDVKM. The CDR3 runs 15 residues. Trimming left V 5 bases short and J 3 bases short, with 17 bases between. CDR3 sequence: CASSGMGVPYYEQYF. DNA for the CDR3: TGTGCCAGCAGTGGGATGGGGGTCCCGTACTACGAGCAGTACTTC. The variable domain in full, completed from reference TRBV28 and TRBJ2-7, reads DVKVTQSSRYLVKRTGEKVFLECVQDMDHENMFWYRQDPGLGLRLIYFSYDVKMKEKGDIPEGYSVSREKKERFSLILESASTNQTSMYLCASSGMGVPYYEQYFGPGTRLTVT.

This clonotype was seen a few times. The genes are TRBV18 and TRBJ2-5; D is perhaps TRBD1 (6 bases). V dropped 0 bases and J dropped 2 bases, with 10 bases sitting between them. Germline V gene data show CDR1 as KGHSH and CDR2 as LQKENI. The CDR3 is 15 residues long. The CDR3 nucleotides are TGTGCCAGCTCACCACCGACAGGATCGCAAGAGACCCAGTACTTC. Translating it yields CASSPPTGSQETQYF.

The chain uses TRBV28 and TRBJ2-7; 13 nucleotides align to TRBD2. Germline V gene lookup returns CDR1 MDHEN and CDR2 SYDVKM. The CDR3 length is 18 residues. V lost 10 bases to trimming and J lost 2 bases; unmatched junction nucleotides: 17. In DNA, the CDR3 is TGTGCCACTACAACTAGCGGGAGGGTTTGTGAAATAACCTACGAGCAGTACTTC. Its protein is CATTTSGRVCEITYEQYF.

Regarding this clonotype: A much larger clone is a single base away; this may be a read error. V is TRBV12-3 or TRBV12-4 and J is TRBJ2-3; D might be TRBD1 or TRBD2, each matching 5 bases. The length of the CDR3 is 14 residues. For the CDR3, the DNA is TGTGCCAGCAGTGCCGGGGCCGCCCCGGATACGCAGTGTTTT. Its translation is CASSAGAAPDTQCF.

This clonotype was seen at least ten times. This chain links TRBV5-1 with TRBJ1-2, with 7 nucleotides matching TRBD1. The J segment lost 6 bases and the V segment lost 0 bases, leaving 5 bases of the junction unmatched. CDR3 length: 14 residues. Germline-derived CDR1 and CDR2 are SGHRS and YFSETQ. The CDR3 coding sequence is TGCGCCAGCAGCTTGGGGACAGGAGTGCATGGCTACACCTTC. Translation gives CASSLGTGVHGYTF. Combining the CDR3 with reference TRBV5-1 and TRBJ1-2 gives the whole variable domain KAGVTQTPRYLIKTRGQQVTLSCSPISGHRSVSWYQQTPGQGLQFLFEYFSETQRNKGNFPGRFSGRQFSNSRSEMNVSTLELGDSALYLCASSLGTGVHGYTFGSGTRLTVV.

In this sample, this clonotype turned up many times. This chain joins TRBV7-8 and TRBJ2-1; 8 positions agree with TRBD2. Trimming cost V 2 bases and J 7 bases; bases outside gene matches: 4. CDR1 is SGHVS, CDR2 FQNEAQ, per germline. This CDR3 has 14 amino acids. Here the CDR3 reads CASSLLTGGNEQFF. The DNA of the CDR3 is TGTGCCAGCAGCTTATTGACGGGAGGGAATGAGCAGTTCTTC.

Regarding this clonotype: This may be a read error: a much more frequent sequence differs by one nucleotide. Lacking the conserved final phenylalanine or tryptophan, this CDR3 likely reflects a read error. CDR3 residues: CASSPLGADGYTL. CDR3 coding DNA: TGTGCCAGCAGTCCCCTTGGGGCGGATGGCTACACCCTC. The chain carries TRBV6-6 and TRBJ1-2, with D perhaps TRBD1 (5 bases). V was pared by 5 bases and J by 6 bases, with 13 bases between. The germline V gene encodes CDR1 MNHNY and CDR2 SVGAGI (reference sequence). This CDR3 contains 13 residues.